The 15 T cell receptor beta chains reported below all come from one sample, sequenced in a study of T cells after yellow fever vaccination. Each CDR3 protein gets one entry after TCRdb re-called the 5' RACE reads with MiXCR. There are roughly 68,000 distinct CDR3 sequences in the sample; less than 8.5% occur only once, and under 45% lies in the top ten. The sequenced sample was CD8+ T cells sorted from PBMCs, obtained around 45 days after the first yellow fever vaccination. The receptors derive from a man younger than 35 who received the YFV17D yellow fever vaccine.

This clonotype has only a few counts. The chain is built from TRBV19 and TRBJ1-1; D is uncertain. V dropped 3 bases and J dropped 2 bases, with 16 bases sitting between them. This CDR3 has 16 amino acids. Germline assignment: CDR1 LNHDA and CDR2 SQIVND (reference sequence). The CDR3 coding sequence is TGTGCCAGTAGTATCTCTTTCGGTCGAGGCAACACTGAAGCTTTCTTT. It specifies CASSISFGRGNTEAFF. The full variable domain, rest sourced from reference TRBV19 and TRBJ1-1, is DGGITQSPKYLFRKEGQNVTLSCEQNLNHDAMYWYRQDPGQGLRLIYYSQIVNDFQKGDIAEGYSVSREKKESFPLTVTSAQKNPTAFYLCASSISFGRGNTEAFFGQGTRLTVV.

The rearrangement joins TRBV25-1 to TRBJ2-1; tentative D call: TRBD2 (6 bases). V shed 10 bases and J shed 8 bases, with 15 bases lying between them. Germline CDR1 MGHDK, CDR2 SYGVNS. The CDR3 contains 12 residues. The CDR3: CATGSLGYEQFF. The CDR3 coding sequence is TGTGCCACCGGGAGCCTGGGCTATGAGCAGTTCTTC.

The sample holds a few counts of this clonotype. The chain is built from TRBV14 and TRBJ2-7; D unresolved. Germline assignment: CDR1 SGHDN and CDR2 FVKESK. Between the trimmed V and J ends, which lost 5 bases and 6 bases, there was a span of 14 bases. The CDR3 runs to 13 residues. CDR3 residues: CASSKMAWIEQYF. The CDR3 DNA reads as TGTGCCAGCAGCAAGATGGCGTGGATCGAGCAGTACTTC.

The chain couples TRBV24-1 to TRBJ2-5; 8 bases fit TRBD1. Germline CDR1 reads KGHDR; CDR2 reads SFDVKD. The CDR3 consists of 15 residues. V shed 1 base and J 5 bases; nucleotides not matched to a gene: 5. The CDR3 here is CATSDFDRGLETQYF. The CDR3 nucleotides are TGTGCCACCAGTGATTTTGACAGGGGACTTGAGACCCAGTACTTC.

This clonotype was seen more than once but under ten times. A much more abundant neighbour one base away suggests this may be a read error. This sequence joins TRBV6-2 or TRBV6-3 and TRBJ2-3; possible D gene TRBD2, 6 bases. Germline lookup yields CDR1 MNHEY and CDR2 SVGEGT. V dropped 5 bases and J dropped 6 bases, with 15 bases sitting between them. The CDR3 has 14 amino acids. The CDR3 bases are TGTGCCAGCAGTAATAGCGGTTACGTGGATACGCAGTATTTT. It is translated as CASSNSGYVDTQYF.

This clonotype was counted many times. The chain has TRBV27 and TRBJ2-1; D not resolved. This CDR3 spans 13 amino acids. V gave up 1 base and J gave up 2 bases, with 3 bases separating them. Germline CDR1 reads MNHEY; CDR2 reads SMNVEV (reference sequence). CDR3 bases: TGTGCCAGCAGTTTATTTGCCTACAATGAGCAGTTCTTC. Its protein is CASSLFAYNEQFF.

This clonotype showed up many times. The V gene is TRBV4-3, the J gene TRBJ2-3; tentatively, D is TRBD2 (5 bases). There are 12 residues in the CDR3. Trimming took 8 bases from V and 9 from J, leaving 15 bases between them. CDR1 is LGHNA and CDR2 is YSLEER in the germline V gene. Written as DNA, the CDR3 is TGCGCCAGCTCTACATCGGAGGACACGCAGTATTTT. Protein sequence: CASSTSEDTQYF.

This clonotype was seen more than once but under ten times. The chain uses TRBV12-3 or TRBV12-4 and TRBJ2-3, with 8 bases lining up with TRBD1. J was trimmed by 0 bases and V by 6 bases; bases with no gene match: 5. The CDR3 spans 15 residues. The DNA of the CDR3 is TGTGCCAGCAGCCCTCGGGACAGGAGCACAGATACGCAGTATTTT. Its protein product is CASSPRDRSTDTQYF.

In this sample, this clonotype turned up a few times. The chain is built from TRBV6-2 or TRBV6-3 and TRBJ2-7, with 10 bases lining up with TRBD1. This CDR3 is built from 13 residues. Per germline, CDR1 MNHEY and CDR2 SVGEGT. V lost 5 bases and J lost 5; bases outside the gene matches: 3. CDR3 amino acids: CASSEDRGDEQYF. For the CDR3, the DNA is TGTGCCAGCAGTGAGGACAGGGGGGACGAGCAGTACTTC.

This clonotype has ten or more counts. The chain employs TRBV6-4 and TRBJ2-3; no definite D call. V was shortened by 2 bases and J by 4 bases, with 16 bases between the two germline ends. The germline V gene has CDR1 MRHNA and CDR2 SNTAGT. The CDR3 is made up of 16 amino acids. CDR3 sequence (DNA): TGTGCCAGCAGTGACCAACCAATATCGGCCGCAGATACGCAGTATTTT. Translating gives CASSDQPISAADTQYF.

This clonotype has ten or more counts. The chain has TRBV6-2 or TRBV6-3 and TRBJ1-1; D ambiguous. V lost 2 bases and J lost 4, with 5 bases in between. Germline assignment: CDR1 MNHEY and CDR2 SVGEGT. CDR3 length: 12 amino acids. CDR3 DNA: TGTGCCAGCAGTTACGTGGTCACTGAAGCTTTCTTT. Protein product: CASSYVVTEAFF.

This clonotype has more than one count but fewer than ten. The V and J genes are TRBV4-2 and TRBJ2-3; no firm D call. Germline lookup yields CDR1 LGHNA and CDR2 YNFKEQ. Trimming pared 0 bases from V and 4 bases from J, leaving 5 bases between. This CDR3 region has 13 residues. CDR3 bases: TGTGCCAGCAGCCAAGATTCGGCAGATACGCAGTATTTT. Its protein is CASSQDSADTQYF.

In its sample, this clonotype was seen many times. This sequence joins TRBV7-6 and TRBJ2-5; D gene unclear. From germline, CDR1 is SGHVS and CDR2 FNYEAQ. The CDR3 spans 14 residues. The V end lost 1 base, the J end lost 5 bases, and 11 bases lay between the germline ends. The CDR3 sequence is CASSLGYGLETQYF. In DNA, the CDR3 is TGTGCCAGCAGCTTAGGATACGGGCTGGAGACCCAGTACTTC.

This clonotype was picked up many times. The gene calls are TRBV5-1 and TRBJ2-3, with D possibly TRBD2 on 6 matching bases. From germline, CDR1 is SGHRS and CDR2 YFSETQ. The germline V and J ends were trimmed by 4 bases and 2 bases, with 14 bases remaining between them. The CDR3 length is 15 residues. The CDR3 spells CASSPGQGLTDTQYF. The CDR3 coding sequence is TGCGCCAGCAGCCCGGGGCAGGGACTCACAGATACGCAGTATTTT.

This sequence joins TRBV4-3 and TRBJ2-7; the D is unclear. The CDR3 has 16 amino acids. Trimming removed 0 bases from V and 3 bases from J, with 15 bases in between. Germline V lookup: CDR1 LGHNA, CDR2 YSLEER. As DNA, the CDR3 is TGCGCCAGCAGCCAAGAGGCGTCGGGCGGCGGCTACGAGCAGTACTTC. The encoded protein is CASSQEASGGGYEQYF.